This T cell receptor beta chain was sequenced during a study of cytomegalovirus exposure and HLA in healthy donors. The CDR3 is made up of 14 amino acids. Germline CDR1 is SGDLS and CDR2 is YYNGEE. J gave up 2 bases and V 3 bases, and 0 bases lay outside the gene matches. On this clone itself: The antigen remains undetermined.

General observations from the study: The likely explanation for a cluster of highly shared sequence variants was sequencing artifact.

This PCR relied on a set of 60 Vbeta primers and 13 Jbeta primers. Original processing notes: Unique TCR beta chains totaled 65 million to 95 million in a later count, with some 10 million of them shared. Only in-frame clones appear in the TCRdb table, and some are missing; sequencing was by immunoSEQ multiplex PCR. That table furnishes V, J and clone size, whereas the DNA furnished D and trimming. Of hundreds of thousands of clones detected, around 89% appear once; the ten largest clones hold 0.9% to 1.1%. This clonotype originated in a woman younger than 35 in good health and CMV-seronegative. The chain is built from TRBV9 and TRBJ2-7, with TRBD2 identical over 12 bases. The sequencing input was PBMCs. CDR3 DNA sequence: TGTGCCAGCAGCGGACTAGCGGGAGCCTACGAGCAGTACTTC. It translates to CASSGLAGAYEQYF. The variable domain in full, with the rest retrieved from reference TRBV9 and TRBJ2-7, is DSGVTQTPKHLITATGQRVTLRCSPRSGDLSVYWYQQSLDQGLQFLIQYYNGEERAKGNILERFSAQQFPDLHSELNLSSLELGDSALYFCASSGLAGAYEQYFGPGTRLTVT.